The next 23 T cell receptor beta chains were all read from a single sample in a study of vaccination and CD4 T cells after COVID-19. Treatment indicated: roughly ten-day PBMC culture with coronavirus spike peptide pools or control peptides (ViraFEST assay). Their recognized antigens are unknown. Sequencing of the DNA from cultured CD4+ T cells was carried out with the Oncomine TCR Beta short-read assay. TCRdb called the PCR reads again in MiXCR, with one record for every CDR3 protein. Here the sample spans around 9,600 distinct CDR3 sequences, 40% to 65% being singletons. Sequencing was performed on CD4+ T cells from blood, cultured in vitro. The receptors were sampled from a human donor who had recovered from COVID-19.

Only a few counts were recorded for this clonotype. V is TRBV7-2 and J is TRBJ2-3, with D tentatively TRBD1 or TRBD2 (5 bases each). V lost 5 bases, J lost 0 bases, and 12 bases lay in between. The germline V gene encodes CDR1 SGHTA and CDR2 FQGNSA. This CDR3 has 15 amino acids. The CDR3 DNA sequence: TGTGCCAGCAGCCCCCGGGACCCTAGCACAGATACGCAGTATTTT. This codes for CASSPRDPSTDTQYF.

The chain carries TRBV6-1 and TRBJ2-1; 8 bases map to TRBD2. This CDR3 has 16 amino acids. CDR1 and CDR2 from the germline V gene are MNHNS and SASEGT. After removal of 5 bases from V and 5 bases from J, the junction contained 11 bases not matched to a gene. For the CDR3, the DNA is TGTGCCAGCAGTAGAATAGCGGGAACCACGAACAATGAGCAGTTCTTC. It yields the protein CASSRIAGTTNNEQFF.

This clonotype has a handful of counts. The rearrangement uses TRBV29-1 and TRBJ2-3; D gene ambiguous. The length of the CDR3 is 13 residues. Trimming cost V 4 bases and J 5 bases, with 13 bases left between them. Germline V gene data show CDR1 as SQVTM and CDR2 as ANQGSEA. The CDR3 DNA reads TGCAGCGTTGGGATGGGGATGGTAGATACGCAGTATTTT. Its translation is CSVGMGMVDTQYF.

The J gene is TRBJ1-2, the V gene TRBV2, with 8 bases identical to TRBD1. There are 14 residues in the CDR3. V lost 2 bases, J lost 8 bases, and 7 bases stayed unmatched. CDR1 and CDR2 from the germline V gene are SNHLY and FYNNEI. The CDR3 region is CASSENRGIVGYTF. CDR3 DNA: TGTGCCAGCAGTGAAAACAGGGGGATCGTCGGCTACACCTTC.

The table lists this clonotype with a few counts. The rearrangement links TRBV4-2 to TRBJ1-3; D perhaps matches TRBD1 (5 bases). V dropped 4 bases and J dropped 4 bases, with 11 bases sitting between them. The CDR3 contains 14 residues. CDR1 and CDR2 from the germline V gene are LGHNA and YNFKEQ. CDR3 in DNA: TGTGCCAGCAGCCCCCTGGGGGAAGGAAACACCATATATTTT. Protein: CASSPLGEGNTIYF.

The J gene is TRBJ1-2, the V gene TRBV6-2 or TRBV6-3; D unresolved. Trimming pared 6 bases from V and 9 bases from J, leaving 11 bases between. The CDR3 consists of 11 residues. Germline CDR1 is MNHEY and CDR2 is SVGEGT. CDR3 DNA: TGTGCCAGCAGCTTCCTAGGGAGCTACACCTTC. Translating gives CASSFLGSYTF.

This clonotype occurred a few times. The chain is built from TRBV20-1 and TRBJ2-7, with D perhaps matching TRBD1 or TRBD2 (5 bases each). The V end lost 0 bases, the J end lost 3 bases, and 15 bases lay between the germline ends. The CDR3 runs 15 residues. Germline V gene data show CDR1 as DFQATT and CDR2 as SNEGSKA (reference sequence). CDR3 protein: CSARDQTGTFYEQYF. The DNA of the CDR3 is TGCAGTGCTAGAGACCAGACCGGGACCTTCTACGAGCAGTACTTC.

The chain is built from TRBV21-1 and TRBJ2-7; the D call of TRBD1 is as the table states it, not checked on the DNA. TRBV21-1 is a pseudogene segment. The CDR3 runs to 16 residues. For the CDR3, the DNA is TGTGCCAGCAGCAAAGAGGATGACAGGGACCCCTACGAGCAGTACTTC. It specifies CASSKEDDRDPYEQYF.

The chain uses TRBV7-9 and TRBJ1-4; D possibly corresponds to TRBD1 (5 bases). In germline, CDR1 is SEHNR, CDR2 FQNEAQ (reference sequence). Trimming pared 8 bases from V and 10 bases from J, leaving 20 bases between. This CDR3 spans 14 amino acids. The CDR3 nucleotides read TGTGCCAGCTCCCTCAGGACTGAAAGGGGAAAACTGTTTTTT. It is translated as CASSLRTERGKLFF.

The CDR3 is CASSPGTGVNNEQFF. The CDR3 DNA sequence: TGTGCCAGCAGCCCAGGGACAGGGGTCAACAATGAGCAGTTCTTC. The rearrangement links TRBV11-2 to TRBJ2-1; TRBD1 agrees at 10 bases. The V gene's germline CDR1 is SGHAT and CDR2 FQNNGV. This CDR3 region has 15 residues. The junction had 6 bases not matched to a gene; V was cut back by 5 bases and J by 5 bases.

The V and J genes are TRBV5-1 and TRBJ2-4; D is perhaps TRBD2 (5 bases). V lost 0 bases and J 0 bases, leaving 10 bases between the germline ends. Germline assignment: CDR1 SGHRS and CDR2 YFSETQ. This CDR3 spans 16 amino acids. The CDR3 here is CASSLEGRGAKNIQYF. The CDR3 DNA is TGCGCCAGCAGCTTGGAGGGCCGGGGAGCCAAAAACATTCAGTACTTC.

This clonotype was observed a few times. The chain recombines TRBV7-8 with TRBJ1-1; no firm D call. CDR3 length: 11 amino acids. The V end lost 6 bases, the J end lost 2 bases, and 4 bases lay between the germline ends. The germline V gene encodes CDR1 SGHVS and CDR2 FQNEAQ. CDR3 nucleotides: TGTGCCAGCAGGTCTAACACTGAAGCTTTCTTT. It encodes CASRSNTEAFF.

The gene calls are TRBV11-2 and TRBJ1-6, with 9 bases aligning to TRBD1. The CDR3 length is 14 residues. Germline V gene data show CDR1 as SGHAT and CDR2 as FQNNGV. V was clipped by 5 bases and J by 10 bases; unmatched bases: 6. The CDR3 spells CASSPTGGTSPLHF. The DNA for the CDR3 is TGTGCCAGCAGCCCGACAGGGGGAACGTCACCCCTCCACTTT.

This clonotype was observed a handful of times. V and J are TRBV20-1 and TRBJ2-7, with D tentatively TRBD2 (5 bases). The CDR3 has 13 residues. Trimming pared 4 bases from V and 5 bases from J, leaving 15 bases between. CDR1 and CDR2 (germline): DFQATT, SNEGSKA (reference sequence). The CDR3 DNA sequence: TGCAGTGCTATAAGACCCCCGGGGAACGAGCAGTACTTC. It specifies CSAIRPPGNEQYF.

The chain combines TRBV7-2 with TRBJ2-5; possibly TRBD1 for D (5 bases). Germline V lookup: CDR1 SGHTA, CDR2 FQGNSA. This CDR3 region has 14 residues. Trimming pared 3 bases from V and 5 bases from J, leaving 13 bases between. In DNA form, the CDR3 reads TGTGCCAGCAGCTTTAACAGGCCGAGGGAGACCCAGTACTTC. It specifies CASSFNRPRETQYF.

The chain joins TRBV11-3 to TRBJ2-2; 9 bases match TRBD1. V shed 5 bases, J shed 6 bases, and the junction held 10 bases outside the gene matches. From germline, CDR1 is SGHNT and CDR2 YENEEA. This CDR3 spans 16 amino acids. In DNA form, the CDR3 reads TGTGCCAGCAGCCCGCGACAGGGGGGAAGGTCCGGGGAGCTGTTTTTT. Protein: CASSPRQGGRSGELFF.

This clonotype was detected a few times. V gene TRBV2 combines with J gene TRBJ1-1; 8 bases line up with TRBD1. CDR3 length equals 12 residues. Germline V lookup: CDR1 SNHLY, CDR2 FYNNEI. Unmatched junction bases numbered 7, after V lost 10 bases and J lost 6 bases. CDR3 region: CATWDRISEAFF. Here the CDR3 DNA reads TGTGCCACATGGGACAGGATCTCTGAAGCTTTCTTT.

In nucleotides, the CDR3 is TGTGCCAGCAGCTTGAGCGGCAGGGGGGGGGAGCAGTACTTC. It specifies CASSLSGRGGEQYF. V gene TRBV5-4 combines with J gene TRBJ2-7; D is perhaps TRBD1 or TRBD2 (7 bases each). This CDR3 is 14 amino acids long. The V and J ends lost 1 base and 7 bases respectively, with 15 bases between them. CDR1 SGHNT and CDR2 YYREEE come from the germline V gene (reference sequence).

Only a few counts were recorded for this clonotype. The chain has TRBV19 and TRBJ1-2; D is possibly TRBD1 (6 bases). V lost 1 base and J 3 bases, leaving 15 bases between the germline ends. CDR1 and CDR2 from the germline V gene are LNHDA and SQIVND (reference sequence). CDR3 length equals 16 residues. The CDR3 coding sequence is TGTGCCAGTAGTATAGCTGGGGGGCGGACCTACTATGGCTACACCTTC. Its translation is CASSIAGGRTYYGYTF.

A few counts support this clonotype. The chain links TRBV20-1 to TRBJ1-5; D is unclear. Between the trimmed V and J ends, which lost 5 bases and 6 bases, there was a span of 14 bases. The length of the CDR3 is 13 residues. CDR1 is DFQATT, CDR2 SNEGSKA, per germline (reference sequence). CDR3 in amino acids: CSAGGKGSQPQHF. CDR3 bases: TGCAGTGCTGGAGGGAAAGGGAGTCAGCCCCAGCATTTT.

The chain employs TRBV10-3 and TRBJ2-7, with TRBD2 matching over 9 bases. The J segment lost 4 bases and the V segment lost 5 bases, leaving 3 bases of the junction unmatched. Germline V gene sequence: CDR1 ENHRY, CDR2 SYGVKD. The CDR3 has 13 amino acids. The CDR3 DNA follows: TGTGCCATCAGTCGAGCGGGAGGTTACGAGCAGTACTTC. Its translation is CAISRAGGYEQYF.

V usage is TRBV6-2 or TRBV6-3 and J usage is TRBJ2-7; D gene uncertain. Germline loops: CDR1 MNHEY, CDR2 SVGEGT. The CDR3 is made up of 13 amino acids. Trimming removed 4 bases at V and 2 bases at J, with 9 bases between. In DNA form, the CDR3 reads TGTGCCAGCAGTTCCCCAAGACCCTACGAGCAGTACTTC. Its translation: CASSSPRPYEQYF.

This clonotype was counted only a few times. V gene TRBV20-1 combines with J gene TRBJ2-5; 9 bases map to TRBD2. Germline V CDR1 and CDR2: DFQATT, SNEGSKA (reference sequence). The junction had 13 bases not matched to a gene; V was cut back by 3 bases and J by 5 bases. There are 16 residues in the CDR3. CDR3 in amino acids: CSASRAGGRLGETQYF. DNA for the CDR3: TGCAGTGCTAGTCGGGCGGGAGGGCGGCTGGGGGAGACCCAGTACTTC.